The 16 T cell receptor beta chains given below trace back to one sample, sequenced in a study of blood T cell repertoires in COVID-19 (dated by TCRdb to 2019 to 2021). Receptor amplification or capture employed the immunoSEQ multiplex PCR assay. TCRdb re-hosts the immuneACCESS table, in-frame sequences only. Its copies lack some clones; in the studies checked, an unresolved V gene accounts for under half of them, and the cause for the rest is not known. Present in this sample are 65,000 to 90,000 clones, 83% of which were seen just once. The top ten constitute 29% of the sample. Material: peripheral blood. These TCRs come from a woman aged 80 or older with acute or convalescent COVID-19.

CDR3 nucleotides: TGCAGTGCTAGTTCCACAGGGACGGGCGAGCAGTACTTC. It is translated as CSASSTGTGEQYF. The gene calls are TRBV20-1 and TRBJ2-7, with D tentatively TRBD1 (6 bases). The CDR3 totals 13 residues. The germline CDR1 and CDR2 sequences are DFQATT and SNEGSKA (reference sequence). V lost 3 bases and J 6 bases, leaving 15 bases between the germline ends.

The genes are TRBV4-1 and TRBJ2-5, with D possibly matching TRBD2 (5 bases). CDR3 length: 16 amino acids. Germline-derived CDR1 and CDR2 are MGHRA and YSYEKL. Trimming shortened V by 0 bases and J by 7 bases, and 18 bases separated the two germline ends. The CDR3 loop reads CASSQERDSAGRTQYF. The CDR3 region has the DNA TGCGCCAGCAGCCAAGAGAGGGATTCTGCCGGCAGGACCCAGTACTTC.

The rearrangement joins TRBV10-2 to TRBJ1-2; D possibly corresponds to TRBD1 (6 bases). Germline CDR1 and CDR2: WSHSY and SAAADI. The V gene lost 3 bases and the J gene lost 8 bases, with 10 bases spanning the gap. CDR3 length: 12 amino acids. The CDR3 region has the DNA TGCGCCAGCAGTGACCAGGACAGAGGCTACACCTTC. This gives the protein CASSDQDRGYTF.

This chain connects TRBV14 to TRBJ1-1; D unclear. This CDR3 comprises 12 residues. Germline CDR1 and CDR2: SGHDN and FVKESK. The V and J ends lost 1 base and 11 bases respectively, with 11 bases between them. The CDR3 DNA reads TGTGCCAGCAGCCAAGGGAGGTGGCGGGCTTTCTTT. Translating it yields CASSQGRWRAFF.

This chain connects TRBV21-1 to TRBJ2-6; TRBD1 is the table's D call, not checked against the DNA. TRBV21-1 is shown as a pseudogene. This CDR3 region has 17 residues. This CDR3 is CASSKGDNPSGANVLTF. CDR3 bases: TGTGCCAGCAGCAAAGGAGACAATCCCTCTGGGGCCAACGTCCTGACTTTC.

This chain joins TRBV23-1 and TRBJ2-7; 12 bases align to TRBD1. TRBV23-1 is placed among ORFs of uncertain function. The V and J ends lost 0 bases and 6 bases, in that order; junction bases with no gene match: 12. There are 18 residues in the CDR3. CDR3: CASSQSTVLGQGACEQYF. The CDR3 DNA follows: TGCGCCAGCAGTCAATCTACCGTTTTGGGACAGGGGGCCTGCGAGCAGTACTTC.

The chain has TRBV18 and TRBJ1-1; perhaps TRBD1 as D (5 bases). The length of the CDR3 is 15 residues. The V and J ends lost 7 bases and 2 bases respectively, with 17 bases between them. Germline lookup yields CDR1 KGHSH and CDR2 LQKENI. CDR3 sequence: CASYTTSGVNTEAFF. CDR3 nucleotide sequence: TGTGCCAGCTACACTACCTCGGGGGTCAACACTGAAGCTTTCTTT.

V is TRBV7-9 and J is TRBJ2-3; TRBD2 matches 7 bases. V trimming: 6 bases; J trimming: 1 base; junction bases outside the gene matches: 7. Germline V gene data show CDR1 as SEHNR and CDR2 as FQNEAQ (reference sequence). CDR3 size: 15 residues. Written as DNA, the CDR3 is TGTGCCAGCAGGCCTGGCGGGGGAGGCACAGATACGCAGTATTTT. Amino acids: CASRPGGGGTDTQYF.

This clone has a handful of counts. This chain links TRBV19 with TRBJ1-1; D gene uncertain. Looked up from germline, CDR1 is LNHDA and CDR2 is SQIVND (reference sequence). The CDR3 loop spans 17 amino acids. V lost 6 bases and J 4 bases, leaving 24 bases between the germline ends. The CDR3 protein is CASRPSSWAIVPTEAFF. The CDR3 nucleotides read TGTGCCAGTAGACCCTCCAGCTGGGCTATTGTTCCCACTGAAGCTTTCTTT.

The V call is TRBV18, the J call TRBJ1-6, with D maybe TRBD1 (5 bases). V was pared by 2 bases and J by 10 bases, with 15 bases between. This CDR3 contains 15 residues. Germline V gives CDR1 KGHSH, CDR2 LQKENI. The CDR3 protein is CASSPNVQGGSPLHF. CDR3 DNA: TGTGCCAGCTCACCAAACGTGCAGGGTGGATCACCCCTCCACTTT.

The rearrangement joins TRBV7-2 to TRBJ2-7; TRBD2 matches at 10 bases. The length of the CDR3 is 15 residues. Trimming removed 2 bases from V and 9 bases from J; junction bases left unmatched: 10. Looked up from germline, CDR1 is SGHTA and CDR2 is FQGNSA. The CDR3 DNA reads as TGTGCCAGCAGCTTACAGCGGGAGGGACGGGTAGGGCAGTACTTC. As protein: CASSLQREGRVGQYF. The whole variable domain, remainder taken from reference TRBV7-2 and TRBJ2-7, is GAGVSQSPSNKVTEKGKDVELRCDPISGHTALYWYRQSLGQGLEFLIYFQGNSAPDKSGLPSDRFSAERTGGSVSTLTIQRTQQEDSAVYLCASSLQREGRVGQYFGPGTRLTVT.

This clone was found a few times. The J gene is TRBJ1-5, the V gene TRBV18, with D perhaps TRBD1 (6 bases). V was pared by 5 bases and J by 0 bases, with 17 bases between. This CDR3 has 17 residues. Germline V gene lookup returns CDR1 KGHSH and CDR2 LQKENI. CDR3 in DNA: TGTGCCAGCTCAACCAAGACGGCAGGGGATAGCAATCAGCCCCAGCATTTT. Residues: CASSTKTAGDSNQPQHF.

The rearrangement joins TRBV2 to TRBJ2-5; tentative D call: TRBD2 (6 bases). Germline values: CDR1 SNHLY, CDR2 FYNNEI. The CDR3 has 14 residues. V shed 6 bases and J shed 2 bases, with 13 bases lying between them. The CDR3 protein is CASRGGGPQETQYF. The CDR3, as DNA: TGTGCCAGCAGGGGGGGAGGCCCGCAAGAGACCCAGTACTTC.

The chain combines TRBV18 with TRBJ2-7; the D is unclear. CDR1 KGHSH and CDR2 LQKENI come from the germline V gene. Trimming left V 5 bases short and J 1 base short, with 9 bases between. CDR3 length equals 13 residues. The CDR3 reads CASSNGESYEQYF. As DNA, the CDR3 is TGTGCCAGCTCAAACGGAGAGTCCTACGAGCAGTACTTC.

The chain uses TRBV28 and TRBJ1-6; D is unclear. V gave up 6 bases and J gave up 10 bases, with 16 bases separating them. Looked up from germline, CDR1 is MDHEN and CDR2 is SYDVKM. This CDR3 is built from 14 residues. The CDR3 is CASRHSSGGSPLHF. CDR3 in DNA: TGTGCCAGCAGGCATTCCTCGGGTGGATCACCCCTCCACTTT. Filled out from reference TRBV28 and TRBJ1-6, the complete variable domain reads DVKVTQSSRYLVKRTGEKVFLECVQDMDHENMFWYRQDPGLGLRLIYFSYDVKMKEKGDIPEGYSVSREKKERFSLILESASTNQTSMYLCASRHSSGGSPLHFGNGTRLTVT.

The V call is TRBV7-9, the J call TRBJ2-7; TRBD2 aligns across 10 bases. This CDR3 region has 14 residues. The J segment lost 2 bases and the V segment lost 5 bases, leaving 3 bases of the junction unmatched. Germline V gene data show CDR1 as SEHNR and CDR2 as FQNEAQ (reference sequence). In DNA form, the CDR3 reads TGTGCCAGCAGCACTAGCGGGGTTCCCTACGAGCAGTACTTC. Amino acid sequence: CASSTSGVPYEQYF.